One and the same sample provided the 5 T cell receptor beta chains below, sequenced in a study of blood T cell repertoires in COVID-19. Clones were read by immunoSEQ multiplex PCR, and TCRdb kept only the in-frame ones, dropping some. The repertoire holds roughly 69,000 clones, with about three quarters as singletons. Sequencing was carried out using peripheral blood. The receptor set was obtained from a human donor in a cohort sampled during active COVID-19.

This chain uses TRBV18 with TRBJ1-1, with 8 bases identical to TRBD1. This CDR3 is built from 15 residues. CDR1 is KGHSH, CDR2 LQKENI, per germline. After removal of 5 bases from V and 6 bases from J, the junction contained 11 bases not matched to a gene. CDR3 region: CASSETGGGIAEAFF. In nucleotides, the CDR3 is TGTGCCAGCTCAGAAACAGGGGGAGGGATTGCTGAAGCTTTCTTT.

This clone was seen just once. A read error may account for a junction end that differs from germline. The chain joins TRBV29-1 to TRBJ2-3, with 7 nucleotides matching TRBD2. The CDR3 totals 12 residues. CDR1 SQVTM and CDR2 ANQGSEA come from the germline V gene. The CDR3 sequence: CSATTSTDTQYF. The CDR3 DNA follows: TGCAGCGCCACGACTAGCACCGATACGCAGTATTTT.

The V gene is TRBV5-1, the J gene TRBJ2-3, with 9 bases identical to TRBD1. J was trimmed by 4 bases and V by 0 bases; bases with no gene match: 9. Germline V gives CDR1 SGHRS, CDR2 YFSETQ. The CDR3 is 17 residues long. DNA for the CDR3: TGCGCCAGCAGCTTGGCAGGGGGGACAGGGAGGCCAGATACGCAGTATTTT. Translation: CASSLAGGTGRPDTQYF.

The rearrangement links TRBV3-1 (or the pseudogene TRBV3-2) to TRBJ2-7; TRBD1 might be the D (6 bases). Germline V lookup: CDR1 LGHDT, CDR2 YNNKEL (reference sequence). The ends were cut back, 0 bases at V and 6 bases at J, with 12 bases in the middle. CDR3 length equals 14 residues. The CDR3 protein is CASSQDTGFGEQYF. CDR3 DNA: TGTGCCAGCAGCCAAGATACAGGGTTTGGCGAGCAGTACTTC.

This chain connects TRBV5-4 to TRBJ2-7, with D possibly TRBD1 on 6 matching bases. The CDR3 covers 13 residues. Trimming cost V 1 base and J 7 bases, with 12 bases left between them. Germline CDR1 is SGHNT and CDR2 is YYREEE (reference sequence). As DNA, the CDR3 is TGTGCCAGCAGCTTGCTTGGCAGGGGAGAGCAGTACTTC. It codes for CASSLLGRGEQYF.